This T cell receptor (beta chain) stems from a study of cytomegalovirus exposure and HLA in healthy donors. Study-level points and caveats: V- and J-gene trimming of TCR beta was linked (in a later analysis) to a missense DCLRE1C variant. The study dropped some indistinguishable V segments, TRBV6-2 and TRBV6-3 among them. It was confirmed in vitro that three of the CMV-associated chains were specific for CMV antigens.

As for this clone: The antigen is undetermined.

Vbeta (60) and Jbeta (13) primers were used in the PCR. Method: immunoSEQ multiplex PCR; TCRdb's copy keeps in-frame clones and lacks some. The data show about 160,000 clones, with about 85% seen just once and approximately 1.9% held by the top ten. This CDR3 has 15 amino acids. With V trimmed by 4 bases and J by 6 bases, 4 bases remained unmatched. CDR1 is LNHDA and CDR2 is SQIVND in the germline V gene (reference sequence). The J gene is TRBJ1-5, the V gene TRBV19; 12 bases agree with TRBD1. This TCR derives from a young man in good health and CMV-seronegative. The sequenced sample consisted of PBMCs. DNA of the CDR3: TGTGCCAGTAGTACGGGACAGGGGGCTTTTCAGCCCCAGCATTTT. Protein product: CASSTGQGAFQPQHF.